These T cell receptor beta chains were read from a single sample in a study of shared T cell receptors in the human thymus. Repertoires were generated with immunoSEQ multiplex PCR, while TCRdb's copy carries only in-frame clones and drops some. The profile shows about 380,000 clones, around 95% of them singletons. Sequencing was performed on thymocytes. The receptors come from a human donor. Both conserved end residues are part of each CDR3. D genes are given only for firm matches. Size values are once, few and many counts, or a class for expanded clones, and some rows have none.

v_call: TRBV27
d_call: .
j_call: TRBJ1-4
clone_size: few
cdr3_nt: TGTGCCAGCAGTTATTCCGATGGTGGAGGGAATCTTTACGCAACTAATGAAAAACTGTTTTTT
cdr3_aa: CASSYSDGGGNLYATNEKLFF

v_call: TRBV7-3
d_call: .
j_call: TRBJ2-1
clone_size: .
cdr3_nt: TGTGCCAGCAGCGCGGCACGGGACAATGAGCAGTTCTTC
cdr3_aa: CASSAARDNEQFF

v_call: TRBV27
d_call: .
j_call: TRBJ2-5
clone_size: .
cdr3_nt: TGTGCCAGCAGTTCCTATCCTTCGGACCCGCAAGAGACCCAGTACTTC
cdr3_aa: CASSSYPSDPQETQYF

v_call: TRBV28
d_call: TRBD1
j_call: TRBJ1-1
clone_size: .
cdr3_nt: TGTGCCAGCAGTCCCTGGGGGGACAGGGGTTTGGACACTGAAGCTTTCTTT
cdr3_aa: CASSPWGDRGLDTEAFF

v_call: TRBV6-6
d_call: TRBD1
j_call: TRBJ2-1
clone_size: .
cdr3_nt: TGTGCCAGCAGTTGCGACCGGGACAGGCACTACAATGAGCAGTTCTTC
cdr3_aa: CASSCDRDRHYNEQFF

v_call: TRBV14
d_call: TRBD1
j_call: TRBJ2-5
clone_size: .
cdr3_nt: TGTGCCAGCAGCCCCCAACCCTTGCAGGACAGGGGACAAGAGACCCAGTACTTC
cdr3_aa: CASSPQPLQDRGQETQYF

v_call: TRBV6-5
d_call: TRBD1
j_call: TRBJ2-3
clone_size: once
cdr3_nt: TGTGCCAGCAGTCACGACAGGGGCGCAGATACGCAGTATTTT
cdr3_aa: CASSHDRGADTQYF

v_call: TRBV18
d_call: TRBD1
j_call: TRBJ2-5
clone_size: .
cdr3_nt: TGTGCCAGCTCACCTACAGGGGGCACAGAGACCCAGTACTTC
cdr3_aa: CASSPTGGTETQYF

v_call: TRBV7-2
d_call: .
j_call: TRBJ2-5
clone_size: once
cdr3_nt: TGTGCCAGCAGCGTCCCTGGCCTAAGGGAGACCCAGTACTTC
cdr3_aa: CASSVPGLRETQYF

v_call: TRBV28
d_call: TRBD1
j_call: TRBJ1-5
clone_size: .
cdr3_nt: TGTGCCAGCAGTTTCCCCGGACAGGGCGGGAGGGGATATAGCAATCAGCCCCAGCATTTT
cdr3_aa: CASSFPGQGGRGYSNQPQHF

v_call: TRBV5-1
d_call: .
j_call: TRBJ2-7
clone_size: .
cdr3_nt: TGCGCCAGCAGCTCCGCTCGCTCCACCTACGAGCAGTACTTC
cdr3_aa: CASSSARSTYEQYF

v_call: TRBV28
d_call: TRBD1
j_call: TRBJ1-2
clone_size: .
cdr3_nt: TGTGCCAGCCAAGGGACAGCCTGTGGCTACACCTTC
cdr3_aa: CASQGTACGYTF

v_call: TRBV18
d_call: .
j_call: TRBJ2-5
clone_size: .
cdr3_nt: TGTGCCAGCTCACACGGGAGCAGGCGGGAGACCCAGTACTTC
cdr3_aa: CASSHGSRRETQYF

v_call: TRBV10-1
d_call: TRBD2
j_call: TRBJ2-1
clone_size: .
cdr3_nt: TGCGCCAGCAGTGAGTCGGGGCTAGCGGGAGGACCTAGGGATGAGCAGTTCTTC
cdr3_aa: CASSESGLAGGPRDEQFF